This TCR beta chain was obtained from a study of a mutant IDH1 vaccine in newly diagnosed glioma. This CDR3 is 14 amino acids long. V lost 5 bases and J lost 5, with 15 bases in between. The germline V gene encodes CDR1 SEHNR and CDR2 FQNEAQ (reference sequence). Noted time point: baseline, week 1 (first vaccination visit). Treatment specified: pre-vaccination baseline after standard-of-care therapy. Each donor presented with a new WHO grade 3 or 4 astrocytoma that tested IDH1-mutant and showed ATRX loss. The protocol was immunoSEQ multiplex PCR, while the TCRdb copy is restricted to in-frame clones and leaves out a portion. The table shows tens of thousands of clones, with about 80% occurring only once.

The TCR was taken from a man between 25 and 39 years old with glioma. The chain uses TRBV7-9 and TRBJ1-2, with a possible D match to TRBD1 (6 bases). This specimen was PBMCs, taken from a glioma patient treated with radiotherapy, temozolomide or both. CDR3 region: CASSPPGAMYGYTF. CDR3 DNA sequence: TGTGCCAGCAGCCCCCCAGGGGCCATGTATGGCTACACCTTC.